This is a list of T cell receptor beta chains from one sample in a study of T cell changes during pregnancy in multiple sclerosis. Assay: immunoSEQ multiplex PCR; the TCRdb copy retains only in-frame clones and omits some. The table records approximately 60,000 clones, over 75% of them present only once. Sequencing used peripheral blood, obtained before pregnancy. The receptors derive from a female donor with multiple sclerosis, enrolled in a pregnancy study. CDR3s include the opening cysteine and the closing phenylalanine or tryptophan.

v_call,j_call,cdr3_aa
TRBV11-2,TRBJ1-2,CASSLGQGFFGYTF
TRBV10-3,TRBJ2-3,CAISTGLAGGPLTDTQYF
TRBV6-4,TRBJ1-5,CASSERDGSNFPQHF
TRBV9,TRBJ1-6,CASSAPPGAVNSPLHF
TRBV6-6,TRBJ1-1,CASSLHTNTEAFF
TRBV7-2,TRBJ2-3,CASSFSTTSTDTQYF
TRBV4-3,TRBJ1-1,CASSQDRNTEAFF
TRBV9,TRBJ2-1,CASSVLAGGLNEQFF
TRBV6-1,TRBJ1-3,CASSEVLPADTIYF
TRBV5-4,TRBJ1-4,CASSATQGGSNEKLFF
TRBV5-6,TRBJ1-5,CASSHTGTGRTLGNQPQHF
TRBV6-5,TRBJ1-1,CASSGREGMNTEAFF
TRBV2,TRBJ2-2,CARVRTASNTGELFF
TRBV4-3,TRBJ1-1,CASSPRQGATAEAFF
TRBV10-2,TRBJ2-7,CASTRMTEPYEQYF
TRBV5-4,TRBJ2-5,CASSFGTSGGGEQETQYF
TRBV21-1,TRBJ1-1,CASRATKGGVPNTEAFF
TRBV6-4,TRBJ2-3,CASSDSTSGGDTQYF
TRBV18,TRBJ1-2,CASSPLTSGTGYGYTF
TRBV7-9,TRBJ2-1,CASSETTSGDKLGQFF
TRBV10-2,TRBJ1-2,CASSEGRAYGYTF
TRBV7-2,TRBJ2-2,CASSLEGSPGELFF
TRBV30,TRBJ1-6,CACDVGVNSPLHF
TRBV25-1,TRBJ1-2,CASSSTPVIYTF
TRBV10-3,TRBJ1-1,CAANRGRLNTEAFF
TRBV19,TRBJ2-5,CASSIASTSGQETQYF
TRBV6-5,TRBJ1-5,CASSGQGPNQPQHF
TRBV5-6,TRBJ1-2,CASSLGSQGYGYTF
TRBV19,TRBJ2-2,CASIGGDRGSTGELFF
TRBV23-1,TRBJ1-3,CASSQSYGGLAGNTIYF
TRBV7-2,TRBJ2-3,CASSFGVGRTDTQYF
TRBV6-6,TRBJ1-3,CASSLRQGAGNTIYF
TRBV6-5,TRBJ1-1,CASSQDGREAFF
TRBV28,TRBJ2-5,CASSDAGGETQYF
TRBV10-2,TRBJ1-1,CASSAGGTEAFF
TRBV27,TRBJ2-7,CASSQPATSAGGYEQYF
TRBV19,TRBJ2-5,CASSMNRYQETQYF
TRBV19,TRBJ2-7,CASSMQGSYEQYF
TRBV18,TRBJ2-7,CASSPPGQVNEQYF
TRBV21-1,TRBJ1-2,CASSLRQGAKGYTF
TRBV19,TRBJ1-1,CASSIWGQGNTEAFF
TRBV29-1,TRBJ2-2,CSVSGQFTGELFF
TRBV18,TRBJ2-1,CASSRQGVIYNEQFF
TRBV19,TRBJ1-2,CASSPQGIFYTF
TRBV6-5,TRBJ2-7,CASKGFFYEQYF
TRBV7-3,TRBJ1-2,CASSLGAATFGYTF
TRBV7-6,TRBJ2-5,CASSLVTSRRKETQYF
TRBV27,TRBJ2-7,CATKTAYEQYF
TRBV9,TRBJ1-2,CASSVGPQGYDGYTF
TRBV27,TRBJ2-1,CASSPRLAGGTEQFF
TRBV4-2,TRBJ2-5,CASSQGGGSTAAPAPETQYF
TRBV7-7,TRBJ2-2,CASSLDSGWDGELFF
TRBV4-1,TRBJ2-5,CASSRTGSGKTQYF
TRBV27,TRBJ1-3,CASHGPPGGKNTIYF
TRBV5-1,TRBJ2-7,CASSGTGGTYEQYF
TRBV4-1,TRBJ2-1,CASSQTRGVNNEQFF
TRBV29-1,TRBJ2-3,CSVERRGGSGTDTQYF
TRBV11-1,TRBJ1-3,CASSLRLSGNTIYF